The subject of this entry is one T cell receptor beta chain. This record belongs to a study of cytomegalovirus exposure and HLA in healthy donors. The table came from immunoSEQ multiplex PCR; TCRdb's copy has only in-frame clones and leaves some out. The data contain around 250,000 clones, 90% of them singletons. This clonotype originated in a woman younger than 35 in good health and CMV-seronegative. The material sequenced was PBMCs.

In DNA form, the CDR3 reads TGTGCCAGCAGTCGCCCGGGGAGTGGTGCCTACGAGCAGTACTTC. Amino acid sequence: CASSRPGSGAYEQYF. V and J are TRBV27 and TRBJ2-7, with a tentative D call TRBD2 (5 bases). This CDR3 region has 15 residues. Germline CDR1 is MNHEY and CDR2 is SMNVEV (reference sequence). V was trimmed by 5 bases and J by 2 bases, leaving 16 bases between them.